This TCR beta chain stems from a study of regulatory T cells in long-lasting Graves disease. Study-wide points: Under persistent disease, TRBV28, TRBJ1-2 and TRBJ2-5 were used preferentially.

The time point here: newly diagnosed GD, antithyroid drugs for less than 3 months. Scientists built the TCR library using RNA that was extracted from PBMCs. Graves' disease diagnosis used American Thyroid Association guidelines. iRepertoire HTBI primers and Arm-PCR of CDR3 regions built TCR beta libraries. Using its own MiXCR run on the multiplex PCR reads, TCRdb lists one record per CDR3 protein. Here the sample spans approximately 270,000 distinct CDR3 sequences, under 20% being singletons. This clonotype was seen repeatedly, ten times or more. Its antigen is still unknown. CDR1 MNHNS and CDR2 SASEGT come from the germline V gene. The CDR3 extends over 13 amino acids. Between the trimmed V and J ends, which lost 6 bases and 4 bases, there was a span of 12 bases. This same sample was also taken into another study, of T cells in Graves' hyperthyroidism and ophthalmopathy. That work contributes: Graves' hyperthyroidism was deemed stable given no ophthalmopathy progression within 18 months.

The sequencing here drew on peripheral blood mononuclear cells (PBMCs), taken at new diagnosis, from a patient treated with antithyroid drugs. The clonotype originates from a woman in her thirties with Graves disease. The chain couples TRBV6-1 to TRBJ1-2; D might be TRBD1 (5 bases). The CDR3 is CASSEPGGYGYTF. The CDR3 DNA follows: TGTGCCAGCAGCGAACCGGGGGGCTATGGCTACACCTTC.